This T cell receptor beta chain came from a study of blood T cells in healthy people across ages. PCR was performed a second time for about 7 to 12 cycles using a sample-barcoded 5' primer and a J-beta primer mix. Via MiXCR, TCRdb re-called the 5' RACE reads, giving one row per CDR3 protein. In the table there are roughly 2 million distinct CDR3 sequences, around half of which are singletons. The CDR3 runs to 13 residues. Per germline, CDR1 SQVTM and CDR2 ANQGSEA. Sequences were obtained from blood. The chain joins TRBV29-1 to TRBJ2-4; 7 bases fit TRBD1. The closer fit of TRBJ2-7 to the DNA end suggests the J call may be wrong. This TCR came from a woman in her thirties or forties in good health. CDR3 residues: CSVVGTVISEQYF. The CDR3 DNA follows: TGCAGCGTTGTGGGGACAGTGATATCCGAGCAGTACTTC.